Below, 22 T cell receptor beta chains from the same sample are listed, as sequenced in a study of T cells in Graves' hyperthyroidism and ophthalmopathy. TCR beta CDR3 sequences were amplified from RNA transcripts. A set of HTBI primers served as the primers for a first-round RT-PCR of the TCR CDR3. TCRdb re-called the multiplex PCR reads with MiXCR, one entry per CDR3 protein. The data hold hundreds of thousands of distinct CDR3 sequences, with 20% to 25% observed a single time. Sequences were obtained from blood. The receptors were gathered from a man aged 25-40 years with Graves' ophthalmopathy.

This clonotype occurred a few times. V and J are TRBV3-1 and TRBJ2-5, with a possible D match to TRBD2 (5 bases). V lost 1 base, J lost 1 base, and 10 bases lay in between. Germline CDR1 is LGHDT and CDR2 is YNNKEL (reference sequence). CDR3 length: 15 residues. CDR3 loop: CASSQVAGGQETQYF. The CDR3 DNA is TGTGCCAGCAGCCAAGTCGCCGGAGGCCAAGAGACCCAGTACTTC.

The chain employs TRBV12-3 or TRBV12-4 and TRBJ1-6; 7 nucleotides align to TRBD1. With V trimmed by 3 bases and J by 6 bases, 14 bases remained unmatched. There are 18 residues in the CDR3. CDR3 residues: CASSFRGQRKVGNSPLHF. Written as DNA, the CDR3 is TGTGCCAGCAGTTTTAGGGGACAGAGGAAAGTTGGTAATTCACCCCTCCACTTT.

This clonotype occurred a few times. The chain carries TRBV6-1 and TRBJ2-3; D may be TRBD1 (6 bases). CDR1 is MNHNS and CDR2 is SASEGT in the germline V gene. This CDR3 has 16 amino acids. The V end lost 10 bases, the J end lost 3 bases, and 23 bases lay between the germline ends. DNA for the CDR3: TGTGCCACGGAAAGAGGGGAGACAGGCGCTACAGATACGCAGTATTTT. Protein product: CATERGETGATDTQYF.

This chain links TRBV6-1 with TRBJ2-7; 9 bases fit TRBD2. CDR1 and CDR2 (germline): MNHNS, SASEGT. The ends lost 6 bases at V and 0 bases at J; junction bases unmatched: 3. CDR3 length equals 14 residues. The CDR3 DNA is TGTGCCAGCAGATCTAGCGGGAACTCCTACGAGCAGTACTTC. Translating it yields CASRSSGNSYEQYF.

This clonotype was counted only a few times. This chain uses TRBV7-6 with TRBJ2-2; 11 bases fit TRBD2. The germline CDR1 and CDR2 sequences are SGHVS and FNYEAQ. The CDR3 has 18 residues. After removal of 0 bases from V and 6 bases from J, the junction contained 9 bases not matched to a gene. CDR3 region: CASSLAVAGGPRAGELFF. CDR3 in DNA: TGTGCCAGCAGCTTAGCAGTAGCGGGAGGGCCGAGGGCCGGGGAGCTGTTTTTT. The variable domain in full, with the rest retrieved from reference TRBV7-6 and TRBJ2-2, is GAGVSQSPRYKVTKRGQDVALRCDPISGHVSLYWYRQALGQGPEFLTYFNYEAQQDKSGLPNDRFSAERPEGSISTLTIQRTEQRDSAMYRCASSLAVAGGPRAGELFFGEGSRLTVL.

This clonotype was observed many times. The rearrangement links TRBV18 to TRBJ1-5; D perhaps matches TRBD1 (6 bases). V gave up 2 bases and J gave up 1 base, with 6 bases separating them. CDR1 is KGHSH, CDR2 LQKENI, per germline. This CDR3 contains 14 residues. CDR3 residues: CASSPGGSNQPQHF. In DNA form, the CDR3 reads TGTGCCAGCTCACCAGGGGGCAGCAATCAGCCCCAGCATTTT.

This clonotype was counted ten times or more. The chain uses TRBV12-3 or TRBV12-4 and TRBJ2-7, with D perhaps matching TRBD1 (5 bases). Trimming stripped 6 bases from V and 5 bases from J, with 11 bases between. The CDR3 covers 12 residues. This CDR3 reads CASREDIHEQYF. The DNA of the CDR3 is TGTGCCAGCAGAGAGGACATCCACGAGCAGTACTTC.

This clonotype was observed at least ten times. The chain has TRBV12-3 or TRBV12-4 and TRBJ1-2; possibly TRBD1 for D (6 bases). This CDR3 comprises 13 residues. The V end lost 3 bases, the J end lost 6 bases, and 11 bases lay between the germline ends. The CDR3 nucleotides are TGTGCCAGCAGTTTGATGGGGGCGGATGGCTACACCTTC. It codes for CASSLMGADGYTF.

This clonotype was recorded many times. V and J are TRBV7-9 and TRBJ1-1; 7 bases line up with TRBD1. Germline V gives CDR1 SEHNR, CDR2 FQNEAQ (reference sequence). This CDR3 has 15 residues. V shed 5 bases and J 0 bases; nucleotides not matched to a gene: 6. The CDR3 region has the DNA TGTGCCAGCAGCCCGCGCGACAGGGTGAACACTGAAGCTTTCTTT. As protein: CASSPRDRVNTEAFF. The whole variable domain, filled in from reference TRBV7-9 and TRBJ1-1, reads DTGVSQNPRHKITKRGQNVTFRCDPISEHNRLYWYRQTLGQGPEFLTYFQNEAQLEKSRLLSDRFSAERPKGSFSTLEIQRTEQGDSAMYLCASSPRDRVNTEAFFGQGTRLTVV.

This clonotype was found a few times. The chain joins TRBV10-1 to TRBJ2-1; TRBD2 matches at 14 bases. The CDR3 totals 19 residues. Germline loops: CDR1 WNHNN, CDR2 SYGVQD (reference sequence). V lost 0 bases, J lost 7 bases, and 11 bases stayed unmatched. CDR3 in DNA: TGCGCCAGCAGTGAGTCCTCCGGGACTAGCGGGAGTTTGGAGAATGAGCAGTTCTTC. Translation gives CASSESSGTSGSLENEQFF.

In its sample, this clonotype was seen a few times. The CDR3 DNA reads as TGTGCCACCAGCTTCGCGGGGGTCACAGATACGCAGTATTTT. It is translated as CATSFAGVTDTQYF. V and J are TRBV15 and TRBJ2-3, with 7 positions matching TRBD2. Germline V gene data show CDR1 as LNHNV and CDR2 as YYDKDF (reference sequence). The CDR3 has 14 residues. After removal of 5 bases from V and 2 bases from J, the junction contained 4 bases not matched to a gene.

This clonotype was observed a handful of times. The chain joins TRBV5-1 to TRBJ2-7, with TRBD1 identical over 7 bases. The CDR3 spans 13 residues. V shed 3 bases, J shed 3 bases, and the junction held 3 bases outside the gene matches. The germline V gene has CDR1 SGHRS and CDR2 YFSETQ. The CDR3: CASSSTGNYEQYF. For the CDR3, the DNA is TGCGCCAGCAGCTCGACAGGGAACTACGAGCAGTACTTC.

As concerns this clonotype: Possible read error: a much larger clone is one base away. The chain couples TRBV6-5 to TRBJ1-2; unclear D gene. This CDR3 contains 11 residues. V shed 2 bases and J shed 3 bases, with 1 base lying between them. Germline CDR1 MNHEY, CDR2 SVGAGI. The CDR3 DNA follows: TGTGCCAGCAGTTACGACTATGGCTACACCTTC. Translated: CASSYDYGYTF.

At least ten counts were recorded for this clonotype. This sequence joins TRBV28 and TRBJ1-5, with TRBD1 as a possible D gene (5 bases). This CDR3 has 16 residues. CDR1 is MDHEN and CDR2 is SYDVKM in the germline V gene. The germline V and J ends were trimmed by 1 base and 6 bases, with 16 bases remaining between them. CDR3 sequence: CASSLSTGVGAQPQHF. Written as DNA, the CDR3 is TGTGCCAGCAGTTTATCGACGGGGGTTGGAGCTCAGCCCCAGCATTTT.

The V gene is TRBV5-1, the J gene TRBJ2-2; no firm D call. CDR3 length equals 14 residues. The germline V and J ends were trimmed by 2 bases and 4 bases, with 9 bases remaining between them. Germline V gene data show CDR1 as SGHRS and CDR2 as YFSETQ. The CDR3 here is CASSFPESTGELFF. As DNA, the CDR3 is TGCGCCAGCAGCTTCCCGGAGAGCACCGGGGAGCTGTTTTTT.

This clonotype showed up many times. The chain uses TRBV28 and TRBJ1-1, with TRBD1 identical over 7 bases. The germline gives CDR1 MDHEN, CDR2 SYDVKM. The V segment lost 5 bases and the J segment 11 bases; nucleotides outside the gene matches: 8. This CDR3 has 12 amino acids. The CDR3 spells CASSPLDRFAFF. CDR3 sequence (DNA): TGTGCCAGCAGTCCTCTGGACAGGTTCGCTTTCTTT.

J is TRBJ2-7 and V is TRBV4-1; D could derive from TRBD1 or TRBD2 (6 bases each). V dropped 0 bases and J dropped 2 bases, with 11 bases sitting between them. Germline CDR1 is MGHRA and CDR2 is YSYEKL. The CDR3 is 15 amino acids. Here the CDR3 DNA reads TGCGCCAGCAGCCAAGAGGGGGGCTTGACCTACGAGCAGTACTTC. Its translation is CASSQEGGLTYEQYF.

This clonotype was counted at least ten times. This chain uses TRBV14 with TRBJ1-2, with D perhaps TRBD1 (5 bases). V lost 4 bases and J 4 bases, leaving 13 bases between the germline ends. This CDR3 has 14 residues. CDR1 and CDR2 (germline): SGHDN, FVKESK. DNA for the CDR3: TGTGCCAGCAGCCCCCAGGGCGTCGGCTATGGCTACACCTTC. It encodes CASSPQGVGYGYTF. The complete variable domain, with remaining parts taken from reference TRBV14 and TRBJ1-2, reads EAGVTQFPSHSVIEKGQTVTLRCDPISGHDNLYWYRRVMGKEIKFLLHFVKESKQDESGMPNNRFLAERTGGTYSTLKVQPAELEDSGVYFCASSPQGVGYGYTFGSGTRLTVV.

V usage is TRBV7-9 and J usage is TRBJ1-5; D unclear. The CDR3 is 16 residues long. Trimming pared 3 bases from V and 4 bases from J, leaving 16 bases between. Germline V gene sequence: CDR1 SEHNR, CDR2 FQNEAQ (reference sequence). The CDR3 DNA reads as TGTGCCAGCAGCTTCGGGCGCGTTGGAAATAATCAGCCCCAGCATTTT. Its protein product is CASSFGRVGNNQPQHF.

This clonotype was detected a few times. This CDR3 reads CASSLNGRETDTQYF. The CDR3 bases are TGTGCCAGCAGTTTAAATGGCAGGGAAACAGATACGCAGTATTTT. The V and J genes are TRBV27 and TRBJ2-3; D is perhaps TRBD1 (5 bases). CDR3 length: 15 residues. V was shortened by 2 bases and J by 3 bases, with 12 bases between the two germline ends. CDR1 is MNHEY, CDR2 SMNVEV, per germline (reference sequence).

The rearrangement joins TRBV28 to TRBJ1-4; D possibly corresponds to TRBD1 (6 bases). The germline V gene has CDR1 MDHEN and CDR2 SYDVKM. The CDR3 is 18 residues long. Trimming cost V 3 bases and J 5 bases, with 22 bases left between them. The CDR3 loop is CASSFLLLTQGSNEKLFF. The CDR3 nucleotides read TGTGCCAGCAGTTTCCTGTTACTGACACAGGGATCGAATGAAAAACTGTTTTTT. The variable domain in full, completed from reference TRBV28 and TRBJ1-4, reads DVKVTQSSRYLVKRTGEKVFLECVQDMDHENMFWYRQDPGLGLRLIYFSYDVKMKEKGDIPEGYSVSREKKERFSLILESASTNQTSMYLCASSFLLLTQGSNEKLFFGSGTQLSVL.

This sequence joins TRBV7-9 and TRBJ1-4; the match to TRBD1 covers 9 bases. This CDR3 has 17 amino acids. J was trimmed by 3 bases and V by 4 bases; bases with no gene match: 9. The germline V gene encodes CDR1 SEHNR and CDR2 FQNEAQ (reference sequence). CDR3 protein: CASSSSKQGAPNEKLFF. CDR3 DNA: TGTGCCAGCAGCTCTTCAAAACAGGGGGCACCTAATGAAAAACTGTTTTTT.